This T cell receptor (beta chain) was profiled in a study of blood T cell repertoires in COVID-19. Study context: T cells, B-cell-depleted T cells, or PBMCs provided the cDNA or gDNA that served as material.

Original methodology: Reference gene primer amplification in the assay estimated nucleated cell counts. Here immunoSEQ multiplex PCR was the method, and the copy in TCRdb shows in-frame clones only, minus some. That table furnishes V, J and clone size, whereas the DNA furnished D and trimming. The repertoire consists of about 93,000 clones, with approximately 86% occurring once and the leading ten covering roughly a sixth. V dropped 1 base and J dropped 3 bases, with 13 bases sitting between them. This CDR3 has 16 residues. CDR1 SEHNR and CDR2 FQNEAQ come from the germline V gene (reference sequence).

This clonotype was sampled from an elderly woman with acute or convalescent COVID-19. The sequenced sample consisted of peripheral blood. This chain uses TRBV7-9 with TRBJ1-3; D not certain. The CDR3 region has the DNA TGTGCCAGCAGCTTAGTTCGGGAGGCCCATGGAAACACCATATATTTT. This codes for CASSLVREAHGNTIYF.